This TCR beta chain was identified during a study of T cells in Graves' hyperthyroidism and ophthalmopathy. This clonotype was recorded at least ten times. No antigen is known for it. The CDR3 regions of TCR beta were amplified from RNA transcripts. HTBI primers were employed in a first-round RT-PCR of the TCR CDR3. Via MiXCR, TCRdb re-called the multiplex PCR reads, giving one row per CDR3 protein. The repertoire holds 300,000 to 400,000 distinct CDR3 sequences, with more than 11% as singletons. Points from the study as a whole: Ophthalmopathy was identified by the model a median around 6.3 months ahead of onset. In blood, most of the thyroid clonotypes expanded above 0.001 were also present.

Pregnant or lactating patients were excluded, as were those with uncontrolled infection or other autoimmune disease. The length of the CDR3 is 15 residues. The V segment lost 3 bases and the J segment 8 bases; nucleotides outside the gene matches: 7. This sequence joins TRBV12-3 or TRBV12-4 and TRBJ2-1, with 10 positions matching TRBD1. The clonotype originates from a woman aged 55-75 years with Graves' hyperthyroidism. Sequencing was done on a sample of blood. CDR3 bases: TGTGCCAGCAGTTTGGTGGGACAGGGGACGGATGAGCAGTTCTTC. As protein: CASSLVGQGTDEQFF.